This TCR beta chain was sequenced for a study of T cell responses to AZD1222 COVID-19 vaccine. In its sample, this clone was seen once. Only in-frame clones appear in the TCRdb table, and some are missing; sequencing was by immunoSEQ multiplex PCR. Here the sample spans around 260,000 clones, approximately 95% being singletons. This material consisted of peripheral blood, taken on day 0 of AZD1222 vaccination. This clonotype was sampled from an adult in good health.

CDR3 nucleotide sequence: TGTGCCAGCAGTGAAGGACTTTCTGGCTACACCTTC. This translates into CASSEGLSGYTF. The chain has TRBV2 and TRBJ1-2; D is unclear. Germline CDR1 and CDR2: SNHLY and FYNNEI. The CDR3 loop spans 12 amino acids. V was cut by 1 base and J by 7 bases, with 7 bases left in between.